A single sample is the source of the 27 T cell receptor beta chains below, sequenced in a study of Tregs in tolerant kidney transplant recipients. The method was immunoSEQ multiplex PCR; TCRdb's version includes in-frame clones alone and lacks a portion of them. The table lists approximately 260,000 clones, roughly 84% of them singletons, with about 0.58% in the top ten. Sequences were obtained from CD4+ T cells from blood. The receptors here all came from a human donor in good health.

The J gene is TRBJ2-1, the V gene TRBV11-2, with D perhaps TRBD1 (5 bases). CDR1 is SGHAT and CDR2 is FQNNGV in the germline V gene. Between the trimmed V and J ends, which lost 1 base and 2 bases, there was a span of 12 bases. The CDR3 has 16 residues. CDR3 nucleotide sequence: TGTGCCAGCAGCTTAGTTCAGGGTAGGCCCTACAATGAGCAGTTCTTC. This codes for CASSLVQGRPYNEQFF.

The CDR3 spells CASSEAGTTNEKLFF. DNA of the CDR3: TGTGCCAGCAGTGAAGCGGGGACAACTAATGAAAAACTGTTTTTT. The chain combines TRBV2 with TRBJ1-4; D ambiguous. In germline, CDR1 is SNHLY, CDR2 FYNNEI. CDR3 length: 15 amino acids. V lost 0 bases, J lost 0 bases, and 5 bases lay in between.

The chain is built from TRBV11-3 and TRBJ2-4; 12 bases are a match to TRBD1. The CDR3 is 15 amino acids. Looked up from germline, CDR1 is SGHNT and CDR2 is YENEEA. V shed 5 bases and J 7 bases; nucleotides not matched to a gene: 6. The CDR3 region has the DNA TGTGCCAGCAGCCCGGGACAGGGGGCTAGGAACATTCAGTACTTC. This translates into CASSPGQGARNIQYF.

This rearrangement joins TRBV6-1 to TRBJ1-1; TRBD1 matches 8 bases. This CDR3 has 15 amino acids. V was pared by 5 bases and J by 4 bases, with 9 bases of the junction left unmatched. CDR1 is MNHNS and CDR2 is SASEGT in the germline V gene. The CDR3 sequence is CASSTGQGWRTEAFF. In DNA form, the CDR3 reads TGTGCCAGCAGTACTGGACAGGGATGGCGCACTGAAGCTTTCTTT.

The chain has TRBV6-6 and TRBJ2-6, with TRBD2 identical over 7 bases. In germline, CDR1 is MNHNY, CDR2 SVGAGI (reference sequence). The CDR3 extends over 15 amino acids. After removal of 7 bases from V and 0 bases from J, the junction contained 3 bases not matched to a gene. CDR3 residues: CASTWGGSGANVLTF. In nucleotides, the CDR3 is TGTGCCAGCACCTGGGGGGGCTCTGGGGCCAACGTCCTGACTTTC.

The chain carries TRBV5-1 and TRBJ2-1, with D unclear. Germline values: CDR1 SGHRS, CDR2 YFSETQ. The CDR3 has 14 residues. The V gene lost 0 bases and the J gene lost 7 bases, with 11 bases spanning the gap. The CDR3 DNA follows: TGCGCCAGCAGCTTGGTGTCGCTACGGAATGAGCAGTTCTTC. It translates to CASSLVSLRNEQFF.

This chain uses TRBV5-6 with TRBJ1-5, with D perhaps matching TRBD1 (5 bases). Trimming pared 4 bases from V and 3 bases from J, leaving 11 bases between. The length of the CDR3 is 14 residues. Germline CDR1 SGHDT, CDR2 YYEEEE. The chain's CDR3 is CASSVGGFNQPQHF. The CDR3 DNA follows: TGTGCCAGCAGCGTTGGGGGATTCAATCAGCCCCAGCATTTT.

The chain is built from TRBV2 and TRBJ1-1; possible D gene TRBD1, 5 bases. The germline V gene encodes CDR1 SNHLY and CDR2 FYNNEI. The V end was cut by 5 bases, the J end by 0 bases, with 10 bases between. This CDR3 has 14 residues. The DNA for the CDR3 is TGTGCCAGCAGTTCTGAAGGGGTGAACACTGAAGCTTTCTTT. Its translation is CASSSEGVNTEAFF.

The rearrangement joins TRBV11-3 to TRBJ2-2, with D hard to call. The length of the CDR3 is 16 residues. The germline V and J ends were trimmed by 0 bases and 5 bases, with 13 bases remaining between them. Germline V gene lookup returns CDR1 SGHNT and CDR2 YENEEA. CDR3 sequence reads: CASSLDWREGTGELFF. In DNA, the CDR3 is TGTGCCAGCAGCTTAGATTGGCGAGAAGGAACCGGGGAGCTGTTTTTT. The full variable domain, rest sourced from reference TRBV11-3 and TRBJ2-2, is EAGVVQSPRYKIIEKKQPVAFWCNPISGHNTLYWYLQNLGQGPELLIRYENEEAVDDSQLPKDRFSAERLKGVDSTLKIQPAELGDSAVYLCASSLDWREGTGELFFGEGSRLTVL.

This clone was picked up one time. The chain combines TRBV4-2 with TRBJ2-1; maybe TRBD2 (6 bases). This CDR3 comprises 14 residues. Trimming took 2 bases from V and 7 from J, leaving 12 bases between them. Germline V gene lookup returns CDR1 LGHNA and CDR2 YNFKEQ. DNA for the CDR3: TGTGCCAGCAGCCAACGCGGGACTGCGAATGAGCAGTTCTTC. Protein product: CASSQRGTANEQFF.

This rearrangement joins TRBV6-6 to TRBJ1-5; 11 nucleotides align to TRBD1. This CDR3 is built from 15 residues. Trimming cost V 2 bases and J 7 bases; bases outside gene matches: 4. Germline V CDR1 and CDR2: MNHNY, SVGAGI (reference sequence). The CDR3: CASSYRTGGTQPQHF. The CDR3 DNA reads as TGTGCCAGCAGTTACCGGACAGGGGGCACACAGCCCCAGCATTTT.

The J gene is TRBJ2-7, the V gene TRBV4-1, with 8 bases matching TRBD1. From germline, CDR1 is MGHRA and CDR2 YSYEKL. J lost 1 base, V lost 3 bases, and 14 bases had no gene match. The CDR3 sequence is 18 residues long. The CDR3 nucleotides are TGCGCCAGCAGCCACTATCAGATCCGGACAGGGAATTCCTACGAGCAGTACTTC. Residues: CASSHYQIRTGNSYEQYF.

This chain links TRBV9 with TRBJ1-1, with TRBD1 identical over 8 bases. Germline trimming cut 0 bases from V and 11 bases from J; bases unmatched to any gene: 6. CDR3 length: 13 residues. From germline, CDR1 is SGDLS and CDR2 YYNGEE. Here the CDR3 DNA reads TGTGCCAGCAGCGTAGCTCCACAGGGGGTGGCTTTCTTT. Its translation is CASSVAPQGVAFF.

V is TRBV6-1 and J is TRBJ2-7, with D perhaps matching TRBD1 (5 bases). The V gene's germline CDR1 is MNHNS and CDR2 SASEGT. V was pared by 6 bases and J by 3 bases, with 15 bases between. The CDR3 loop spans 14 amino acids. The CDR3 loop is CASSLGHSVYEQYF. In nucleotides, the CDR3 is TGTGCCAGCAGCCTCGGACATTCAGTCTACGAGCAGTACTTC.

The chain joins TRBV6-5 to TRBJ2-5; D ambiguous. Germline V gene data show CDR1 as MNHEY and CDR2 as SVGAGI. The germline V and J ends were trimmed by 9 bases and 1 base, with 12 bases remaining between them. CDR3 length: 13 amino acids. The CDR3 region is CASGVRSQETQYF. CDR3 sequence (DNA): TGTGCCAGTGGGGTCAGGAGCCAAGAGACCCAGTACTTC.

The chain is built from TRBV7-2 and TRBJ2-7; TRBD2 might be the D (6 bases). Germline V gene sequence: CDR1 SGHTA, CDR2 FQGNSA. V gave up 5 bases and J gave up 0 bases, with 14 bases separating them. The CDR3 contains 15 residues. DNA of the CDR3: TGTGCCAGCAGCCCCCTGCGGGGTACCTCCTACGAGCAGTACTTC. Its protein is CASSPLRGTSYEQYF.

This clone was counted a few times. The V and J genes are TRBV7-2 and TRBJ1-2, with D possibly TRBD1 on 5 matching bases. Germline V gives CDR1 SGHTA, CDR2 FQGNSA. The CDR3 runs to 15 residues. Trimming left V 5 bases short and J 4 bases short, with 17 bases between. CDR3 sequence reads: CASSVTGELGYGYTF. The DNA of the CDR3 is TGTGCCAGCAGCGTCACGGGGGAGTTGGGCTATGGCTACACCTTC.

The CDR3 spells CASRFGGEYGYTF. The DNA of the CDR3 is TGTGCCAGCAGATTTGGCGGGGAGTATGGCTACACCTTC. The V gene is TRBV6-1, the J gene TRBJ1-2; no firm D call. The germline V and J ends were trimmed by 6 bases and 5 bases, with 13 bases remaining between them. Germline values: CDR1 MNHNS, CDR2 SASEGT. This CDR3 has 13 amino acids.

The V and J genes are TRBV4-2 and TRBJ2-2; a possible D gene is TRBD2 (5 bases). This CDR3 contains 14 residues. Germline V gene sequence: CDR1 LGHNA, CDR2 YNFKEQ. The V and J ends lost 0 bases and 6 bases respectively, with 8 bases between them. The CDR3 sequence: CASSQDQRAGELFF. Here the CDR3 DNA reads TGTGCCAGCAGCCAAGATCAGAGGGCCGGGGAGCTGTTTTTT.

The chain uses TRBV9 and TRBJ2-7; a possible D gene is TRBD1 (5 bases). V was trimmed by 3 bases and J by 2 bases, leaving 9 bases between them. The CDR3 spans 13 residues. CDR1 SGDLS and CDR2 YYNGEE come from the germline V gene. The CDR3 coding sequence is TGTGCCAGCAGCGGACAGTATCCCTACGAGCAGTACTTC. Protein product: CASSGQYPYEQYF.

The chain has TRBV19 and TRBJ2-1, with TRBD2 matching over 7 bases. CDR1 is LNHDA and CDR2 is SQIVND in the germline V gene (reference sequence). V shed 7 bases, J shed 2 bases, and the junction held 8 bases outside the gene matches. There are 15 residues in the CDR3. Here the CDR3 DNA reads TGTGCCAGTAAGGCGGGAGTAACCGCCTACAATGAGCAGTTCTTC. Translated, it gives CASKAGVTAYNEQFF.

The chain links TRBV27 to TRBJ2-1, with 12 bases aligning to TRBD1. V dropped 6 bases and J dropped 5; count of bases not matched to a gene: 5. The germline V gene has CDR1 MNHEY and CDR2 SMNVEV (reference sequence). The CDR3 runs 15 residues. CDR3 residues: CASRGTGGNNNEQFF. The DNA of the CDR3 is TGTGCCAGCAGGGGGACAGGGGGCAATAACAATGAGCAGTTCTTC.

This clone has just one count. The rearrangement links TRBV6-1 to TRBJ2-4, with D tentatively TRBD1 or TRBD2 (6 bases each). CDR1 is MNHNS and CDR2 is SASEGT in the germline V gene. Trimming took off 6 bases at V and 6 bases at J, with 12 bases between the two ends. The CDR3 extends over 13 amino acids. The DNA of the CDR3 is TGTGCCAGCAGCGCTTGGGGGGCAAACATTCAGTACTTC. Residues: CASSAWGANIQYF.

The V call is TRBV27, the J call TRBJ2-2, with a tentative D call TRBD2 (5 bases). The ends were cut back, 3 bases at V and 5 bases at J, with 16 bases in the middle. The CDR3 covers 16 residues. Looked up from germline, CDR1 is MNHEY and CDR2 is SMNVEV (reference sequence). CDR3 loop: CASSLSFSRRTGELFF. CDR3 coding DNA: TGTGCCAGCAGTTTGAGTTTTTCCAGGAGGACCGGGGAGCTGTTTTTT.

This rearrangement joins TRBV14 to TRBJ2-1; D is perhaps TRBD1 or TRBD2 (5 bases each). The V gene lost 0 bases and the J gene lost 6 bases, with 12 bases spanning the gap. Germline loops: CDR1 SGHDN, CDR2 FVKESK. CDR3 size: 15 residues. CDR3 coding DNA: TGTGCCAGCAGCCAAGAAACCCGAGGGGCCAATGAGCAGTTCTTC. Encoded protein: CASSQETRGANEQFF.

The rearrangement joins TRBV15 to TRBJ2-3; unclear D gene. The germline V gene encodes CDR1 LNHNV and CDR2 YYDKDF (reference sequence). V lost 3 bases, J lost 0 bases, and 10 bases lay in between. CDR3 length: 15 residues. The CDR3 spells CATSRAGTSTDTQYF. DNA for the CDR3: TGTGCCACCAGCAGGGCAGGAACTAGCACAGATACGCAGTATTTT.

The CDR3 loop is CASRRTGGVWETQYF. CDR3 nucleotides: TGTGCCAGCAGAAGGACAGGAGGGGTATGGGAGACCCAGTACTTC. V and J are TRBV2 and TRBJ2-5; TRBD1 is a possible D gene (7 bases). This CDR3 has 15 amino acids. Germline CDR1 reads SNHLY; CDR2 reads FYNNEI. The V gene lost 6 bases and the J gene lost 5 bases, with 19 bases spanning the gap.